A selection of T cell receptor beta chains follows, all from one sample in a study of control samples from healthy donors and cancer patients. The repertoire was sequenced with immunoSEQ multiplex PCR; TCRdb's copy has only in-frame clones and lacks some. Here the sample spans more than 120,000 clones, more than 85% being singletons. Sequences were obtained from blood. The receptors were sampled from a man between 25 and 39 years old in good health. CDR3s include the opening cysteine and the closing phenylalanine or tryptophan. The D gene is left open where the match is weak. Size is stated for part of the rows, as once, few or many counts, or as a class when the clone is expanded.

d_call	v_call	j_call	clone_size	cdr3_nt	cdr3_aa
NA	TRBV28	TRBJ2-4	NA	TGTGCCAGCAGAACACAGGGCCCCCCAAACATTCAGTACTTC	CASRTQGPPNIQYF
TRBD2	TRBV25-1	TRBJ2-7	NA	TGTGCCAGCAGTCGGGGACTAGCCTACGAGCAGTACTTC	CASSRGLAYEQYF
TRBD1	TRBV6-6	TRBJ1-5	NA	TGTGCCAGCAGTCCAGGGGGCCCACCTAGCAATCAGCCCCAGCATTTT	CASSPGGPPSNQPQHF
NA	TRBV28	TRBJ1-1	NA	TGTGCCAGCAGTCCCTCGACAGGCCTGAACACTGAAGCTTTCTTT	CASSPSTGLNTEAFF
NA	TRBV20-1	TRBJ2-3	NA	TGCAGTGCTAGATTCGAAGATACGCAGTATTTT	CSARFEDTQYF
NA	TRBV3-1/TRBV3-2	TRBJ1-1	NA	TGTGCCAGCAGCCAAGTAGGACCCAGTGGAGCTTTCTTT	CASSQVGPSGAFF
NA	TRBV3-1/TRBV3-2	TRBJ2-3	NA	TGTGCCAGCAGCCAAGAGAATCCAGATACGCAGTATTTT	CASSQENPDTQYF
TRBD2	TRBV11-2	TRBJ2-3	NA	TGTGCCAGCAGCTTAGGAGTAGCGGGGGGGCATTTAAGCACAGATACGCAGTATTTT	CASSLGVAGGHLSTDTQYF
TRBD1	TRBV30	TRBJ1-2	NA	TGTGCCTGGAGTTCCCAGGGGGAGGACTATGGCTACACCTTC	CAWSSQGEDYGYTF
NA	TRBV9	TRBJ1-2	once	TGTGCCAGCAGCGTAGGTGTTGGATCCAACTATGGCTACACCTTC	CASSVGVGSNYGYTF
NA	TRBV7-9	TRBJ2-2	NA	TGTGCCAGCAGCTTAGGAAGCGGCGGGGAGCTGTTTTTT	CASSLGSGGELFF
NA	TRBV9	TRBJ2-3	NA	TGTGCCAGCAGCGATGAGGGCTTCACAGATACGCAGTATTTT	CASSDEGFTDTQYF
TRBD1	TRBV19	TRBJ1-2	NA	TGTGCCAGTATTCGCGGACAGGGCGGCGGTATCTATGGCTACACCTTC	CASIRGQGGGIYGYTF
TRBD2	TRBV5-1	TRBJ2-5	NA	TGCGCCAGCAGCTTGGCCGTTGGCGGGGGAGAGACCCAGTACTTC	CASSLAVGGGETQYF
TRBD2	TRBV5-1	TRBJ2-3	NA	TGCGCCAGCAGCTTACTAGCGGGGAGCACAGATACGCAGTATTTT	CASSLLAGSTDTQYF
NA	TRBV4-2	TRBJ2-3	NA	TGTGCCAGCAGCCAAGTAGGGCAAAGCACAGATACGCAGTATTTT	CASSQVGQSTDTQYF
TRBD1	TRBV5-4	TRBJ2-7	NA	TGTGCCAGCAGTGCGACGGGACAGGGGGCGATCGAATCGGGCTACGAGCAGTACTTC	CASSATGQGAIESGYEQYF
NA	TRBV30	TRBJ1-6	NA	TGTGCCTGGGCCGGAGGTACCCATAATTCACCCCTCCACTTT	CAWAGGTHNSPLHF
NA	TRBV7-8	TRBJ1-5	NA	TGTGCCAGCAGCGTAGAGAGGGCAGTTAGCAATCAGCCCCAGCATTTT	CASSVERAVSNQPQHF
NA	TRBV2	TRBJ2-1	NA	TGTGCCAGCAGAAGACTAGTCACGGATGAGCAGTTCTTC	CASRRLVTDEQFF
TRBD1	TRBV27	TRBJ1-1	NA	TGTGCCAGCACCCGAACAGGGGTGAACACTGAAGCTTTCTTT	CASTRTGVNTEAFF
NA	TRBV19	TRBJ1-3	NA	TGTGCCAGTAGTCCTAGTGGGCCTGCTGGAAACACCATATATTTT	CASSPSGPAGNTIYF
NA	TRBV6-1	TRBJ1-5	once	TGTGCCAGCAGTGAATTTGGGGGAAATCAGCCCCAGCATTTT	CASSEFGGNQPQHF
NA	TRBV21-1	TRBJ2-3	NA	TGTGCCAGCAGCAAGTGTAGCGGGGGGCCCCCCACAGATACGCAGTATTTT	CASSKCSGGPPTDTQYF
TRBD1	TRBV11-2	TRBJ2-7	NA	TGTGCCAGCAGCCCCCCGGGACAGGCGAGCTCCTACGAGCAGTACTTC	CASSPPGQASSYEQYF
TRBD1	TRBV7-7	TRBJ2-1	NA	TGTGCCAGCAGCTTAGGGTCTGGGACAGGGGCCTACAATGAGCAGTTCTTC	CASSLGSGTGAYNEQFF
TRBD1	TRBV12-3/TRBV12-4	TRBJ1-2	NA	TGTGCCAGCAGTTACAGGGGAGGCTATGGCTACACCTTC	CASSYRGGYGYTF
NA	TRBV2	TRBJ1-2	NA	TGTGCCAGCAGCACCGACAGGGGCTACACCTTC	CASSTDRGYTF
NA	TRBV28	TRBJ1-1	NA	TGTGCCAGCAACCCGAGGGGGGGTAACACTGAAGCTTTCTTT	CASNPRGGNTEAFF
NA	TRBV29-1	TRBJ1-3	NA	TGCAGCGTGACGGACTCTGGAAACACCATATATTTT	CSVTDSGNTIYF
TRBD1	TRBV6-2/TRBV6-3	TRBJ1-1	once	TGTGCCAGCAGTGGACAGGGGCATCGTGAAGCTTTCTTT	CASSGQGHREAFF
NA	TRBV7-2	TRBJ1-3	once	TGTGCCAGCAGCTTGGGACCTTACTCTGGAAACACCATATATTTT	CASSLGPYSGNTIYF
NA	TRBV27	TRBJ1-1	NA	TGTGCCAGCAGTTGGGCTCTTAGGGCTGAAGCTTTCTTT	CASSWALRAEAFF
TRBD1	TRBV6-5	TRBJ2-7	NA	TGTGCCACCGACTCGACAGGGACCTACGAGCAGTACTTC	CATDSTGTYEQYF
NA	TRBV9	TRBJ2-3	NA	TGTGCCAGCAGCGTGTACATGGATACGCAGTATTTT	CASSVYMDTQYF
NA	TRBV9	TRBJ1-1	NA	TGTGCCAGCAGTACAGGGAACACTGAAGCTTTCTTT	CASSTGNTEAFF